This record looks at one T cell receptor beta chain sequence and its context. The antigen is undetermined. The data were produced by immunoSEQ multiplex PCR, yet TCRdb's version contains in-frame clones alone and is incomplete. Here the sample spans about 2 million clones, around 96% being singletons. These data belong to a study of shared clonotypes between healthy human individuals. Regarding the study as a whole: Among the subsets, naive ones generally showed larger estimated richness than memory ones.

CD45RO negativity and positive selection for CCR7 defined naive CD8 cells, a population that excluded terminally differentiated effector memory CD45RA+ cells. Donors were Caucasian adults residing in Nashville, Tennessee, USA. CDR3 length equals 13 residues. Trimming pared 2 bases from V and 2 bases from J, leaving 8 bases between. In germline, CDR1 is SGHRS, CDR2 YFSETQ. The source material was naive CD8+ T cells sorted from blood. This rearrangement joins TRBV5-1 to TRBJ2-7, with D maybe TRBD2 (6 bases). The TCR originated in a man between 18 and 35 years old in good health. The DNA of the CDR3 is TGCGCCAGCAGCTTACGGACTACCTACGAGCAGTACTTC. This gives the protein CASSLRTTYEQYF.